Shown below are 12 T cell receptor beta chains from a single sample sequenced in a study of blood T cell repertoires in COVID-19. Repertoires were generated with immunoSEQ multiplex PCR, while TCRdb's copy carries only in-frame clones and drops some. The profile shows about 40,000 clones, about 90% of them singletons. Sequencing was performed on peripheral blood. These receptors were taken from a man between 70 and 80 years old with acute or convalescent COVID-19.

The genes are TRBV9 and TRBJ1-3, with D unresolved. With 2 bases removed from V and 4 bases from J, the gap between germline ends came to 13 bases. The CDR3 length is 15 residues. Germline V gives CDR1 SGDLS, CDR2 YYNGEE. The CDR3 loop reads CASSVGPTKGNTIYF. The DNA of the CDR3 is TGTGCCAGCAGCGTGGGCCCCACGAAAGGAAACACCATATATTTT.

The chain employs TRBV14 and TRBJ2-5; D is possibly TRBD2 (5 bases). CDR3 size: 14 residues. Germline loops: CDR1 SGHDN, CDR2 FVKESK. V lost 0 bases, J lost 9 bases, and 14 bases lay in between. The CDR3 bases are TGTGCCAGCAGCCAAGACGGGAATACGTGGGCCCAGTACTTC. Protein product: CASSQDGNTWAQYF.

The chain has TRBV27 and TRBJ2-7, with D tentatively TRBD2 (5 bases). The germline CDR1 and CDR2 sequences are MNHEY and SMNVEV (reference sequence). Trimming removed 3 bases from V and 6 bases from J, with 15 bases in between. CDR3 length: 14 amino acids. The CDR3 DNA reads TGTGCCAGCAGTTTTGACCTAGCTGCCGGCGAGCAGTACTTC. It encodes CASSFDLAAGEQYF.

The chain has TRBV6-5 and TRBJ2-1, with 14 nucleotides matching TRBD2. Germline V lookup: CDR1 MNHEY, CDR2 SVGAGI. The CDR3 is 15 amino acids. J was trimmed by 4 bases and V by 6 bases; bases with no gene match: 2. The CDR3 DNA reads TGTGCCAGCAGGGGACTAGCGGGAGTTTACAATGAGCAGTTCTTC. The encoded protein is CASRGLAGVYNEQFF.

V usage is TRBV7-9 and J usage is TRBJ1-6, with a tentative D call TRBD1 (5 bases). The CDR3 is made up of 17 amino acids. Germline V gives CDR1 SEHNR, CDR2 FQNEAQ (reference sequence). V was clipped by 4 bases and J by 0 bases, with 13 bases between them. CDR3: CASSSRAGYSYNSPLHF. In nucleotides, the CDR3 is TGTGCCAGCAGCTCGCGTGCAGGGTACTCCTATAATTCACCCCTCCACTTT.

This clone was counted between two and nine times. The chain's CDR3 is CASSLANYNEQFF. DNA for the CDR3: TGTGCCAGCAGCTTGGCAAATTACAATGAGCAGTTCTTC. V gene TRBV5-4 combines with J gene TRBJ2-1; D is unclear. V lost 0 bases, J lost 4 bases, and 5 bases lay in between. CDR3 length equals 13 residues. Per germline, CDR1 SGHNT and CDR2 YYREEE (reference sequence).

The chain recombines TRBV7-2 with TRBJ2-7; 8 bases agree with TRBD2. The CDR3 is 15 amino acids. In germline, CDR1 is SGHTA, CDR2 FQGNSA. J was trimmed by 2 bases and V by 3 bases; bases with no gene match: 6. This CDR3 reads CASSFGSGGAYEQYF. The CDR3 DNA reads TGTGCCAGCAGCTTCGGGTCGGGGGGGGCCTACGAGCAGTACTTC.

The sample holds one count of this clone. J is TRBJ2-5 and V is TRBV6-1; D is possibly TRBD1 (5 bases). Looked up from germline, CDR1 is MNHNS and CDR2 is SASEGT. Trimming removed 1 base at V and 5 bases at J, with 14 bases between. This CDR3 spans 15 amino acids. In nucleotides, the CDR3 is TGTGCCAGCAGTGAAGAAGAGGCAGGGCCGGAGACCCAGTACTTC. Translation gives CASSEEEAGPETQYF.

V gene TRBV28 combines with J gene TRBJ1-1; maybe TRBD1 (6 bases). V lost 7 bases, J lost 1 base, and 13 bases lay in between. CDR3 length: 14 amino acids. Looked up from germline, CDR1 is MDHEN and CDR2 is SYDVKM. The CDR3, as DNA: TGTGCCAGCATCCTAGGGGGGGGGAACACTGAAGCTTTCTTT. It specifies CASILGGGNTEAFF.

This rearrangement joins TRBV27 to TRBJ2-5, with D possibly TRBD1 on 6 matching bases. This CDR3 region has 14 residues. Germline CDR1 MNHEY, CDR2 SMNVEV (reference sequence). V was pared by 5 bases and J by 4 bases, with 14 bases between. The CDR3 sequence is CASSLIGGLETQYF. The CDR3 bases are TGTGCCAGCAGTCTCATAGGGGGTTTAGAGACCCAGTACTTC.

This clone has just a few counts. An end of the junction differs from the germline gene, which may be a read error. V and J are TRBV5-1 and TRBJ2-1, with D possibly matching TRBD2 (6 bases). Germline assignment: CDR1 SGHRS and CDR2 YFSETQ. This CDR3 spans 14 amino acids. CDR3 DNA: TGCGCCAGCAGCTTTCAGGGAGGTTACAGTGAGCAGTTCTTC. Protein: CASSFQGGYSEQFF.

V and J are TRBV28 and TRBJ1-5, with a tentative D call TRBD1 (6 bases). CDR3 length: 14 amino acids. V was pared by 7 bases and J by 6 bases, with 16 bases between. CDR1 is MDHEN and CDR2 is SYDVKM in the germline V gene. The CDR3: CASKLQGFAQPQHF. The CDR3 DNA reads as TGTGCCAGCAAACTACAGGGATTTGCTCAGCCCCAGCATTTT.